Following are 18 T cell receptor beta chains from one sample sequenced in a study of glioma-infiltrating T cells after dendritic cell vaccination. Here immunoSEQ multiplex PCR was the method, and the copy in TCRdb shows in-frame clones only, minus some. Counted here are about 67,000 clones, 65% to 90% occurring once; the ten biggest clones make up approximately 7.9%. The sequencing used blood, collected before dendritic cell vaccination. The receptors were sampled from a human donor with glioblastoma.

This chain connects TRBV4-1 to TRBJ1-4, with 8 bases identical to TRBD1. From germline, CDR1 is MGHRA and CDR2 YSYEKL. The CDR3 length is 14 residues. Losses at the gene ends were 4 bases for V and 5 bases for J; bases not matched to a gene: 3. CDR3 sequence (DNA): TGCGCCAGCAGCCGGGGACAGGTAAATGAAAAACTGTTTTTT. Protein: CASSRGQVNEKLFF.

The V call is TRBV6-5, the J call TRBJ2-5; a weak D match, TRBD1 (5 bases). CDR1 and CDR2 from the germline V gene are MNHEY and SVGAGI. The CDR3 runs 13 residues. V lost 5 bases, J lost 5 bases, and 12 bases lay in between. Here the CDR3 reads CASSESGLETQYF. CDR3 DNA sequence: TGTGCCAGCAGTGAGTCAGGGCTTGAGACCCAGTACTTC.

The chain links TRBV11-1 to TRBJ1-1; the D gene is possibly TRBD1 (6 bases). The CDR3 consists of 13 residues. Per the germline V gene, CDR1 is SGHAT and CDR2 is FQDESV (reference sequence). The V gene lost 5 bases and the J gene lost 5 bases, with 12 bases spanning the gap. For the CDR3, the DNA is TGTGCCAGCAGCCTACAGGGAGGGACTGAAGCTTTCTTT. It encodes CASSLQGGTEAFF.

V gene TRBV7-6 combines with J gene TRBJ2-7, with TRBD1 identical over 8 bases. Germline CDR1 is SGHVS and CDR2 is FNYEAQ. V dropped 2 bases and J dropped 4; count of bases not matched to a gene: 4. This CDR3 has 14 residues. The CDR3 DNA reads TGTGCCAGCAGCTTACGACAGGGGTCGTACGAGCAGTACTTC. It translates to CASSLRQGSYEQYF.

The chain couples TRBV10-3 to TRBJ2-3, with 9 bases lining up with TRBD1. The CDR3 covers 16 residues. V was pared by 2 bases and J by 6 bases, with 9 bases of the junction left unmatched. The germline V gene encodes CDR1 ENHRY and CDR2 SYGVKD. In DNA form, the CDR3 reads TGTGCCATCAGTGAGGGCCTACAGGGGGCGTCTGATACGCAGTATTTT. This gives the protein CAISEGLQGASDTQYF.

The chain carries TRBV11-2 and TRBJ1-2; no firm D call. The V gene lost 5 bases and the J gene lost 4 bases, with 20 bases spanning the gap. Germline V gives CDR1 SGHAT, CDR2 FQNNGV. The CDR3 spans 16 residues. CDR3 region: CASSPLRRPVLYGYTF. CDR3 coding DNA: TGTGCCAGCAGCCCGCTTCGGCGGCCAGTACTCTATGGCTACACCTTC.

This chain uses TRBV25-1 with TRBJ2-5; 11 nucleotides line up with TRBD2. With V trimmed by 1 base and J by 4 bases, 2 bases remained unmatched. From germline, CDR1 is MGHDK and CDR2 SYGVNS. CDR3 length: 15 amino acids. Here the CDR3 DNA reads TGTGCCAGCAGTGAATTTAGCGGGGGGGGAGAGACCCAGTACTTC. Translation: CASSEFSGGGETQYF.

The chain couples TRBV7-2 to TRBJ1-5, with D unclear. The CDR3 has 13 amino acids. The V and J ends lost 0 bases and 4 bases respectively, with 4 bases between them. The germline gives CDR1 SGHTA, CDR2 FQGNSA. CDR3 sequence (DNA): TGTGCCAGCAGCTTAGCCACAAATCAGCCCCAGCATTTT. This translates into CASSLATNQPQHF. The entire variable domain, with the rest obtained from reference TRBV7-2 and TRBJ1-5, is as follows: GAGVSQSPSNKVTEKGKDVELRCDPISGHTALYWYRQSLGQGLEFLIYFQGNSAPDKSGLPSDRFSAERTGGSVSTLTIQRTQQEDSAVYLCASSLATNQPQHFGDGTRLSIL.

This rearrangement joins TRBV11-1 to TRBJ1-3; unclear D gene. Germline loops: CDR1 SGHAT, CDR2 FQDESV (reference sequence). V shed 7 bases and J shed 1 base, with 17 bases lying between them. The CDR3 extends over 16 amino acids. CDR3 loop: CASKKTSEPSGNTIYF. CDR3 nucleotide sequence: TGTGCCAGCAAGAAGACGTCGGAGCCTTCTGGAAACACCATATATTTT.

The chain's CDR3 is CAVKIGGVYYEQYF. The DNA for the CDR3 is TGTGCCGTCAAAATAGGGGGAGTCTATTACGAGCAGTACTTC. This sequence joins TRBV2 and TRBJ2-7; D might be TRBD1 (6 bases). This CDR3 has 14 amino acids. Germline CDR1 reads SNHLY; CDR2 reads FYNNEI. Trimming removed 11 bases at V and 4 bases at J, with 21 bases between.

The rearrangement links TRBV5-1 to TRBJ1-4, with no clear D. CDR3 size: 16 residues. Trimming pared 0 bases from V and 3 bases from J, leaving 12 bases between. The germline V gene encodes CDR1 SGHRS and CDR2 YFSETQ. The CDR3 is CASSLDLADSNEKLFF. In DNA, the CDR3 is TGCGCCAGCAGCTTGGATCTGGCAGACTCTAATGAAAAACTGTTTTTT.

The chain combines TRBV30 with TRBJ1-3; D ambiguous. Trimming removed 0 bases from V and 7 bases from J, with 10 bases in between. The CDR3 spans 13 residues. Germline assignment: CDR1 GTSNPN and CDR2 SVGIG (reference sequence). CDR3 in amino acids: CAWSVAPRNTIYF. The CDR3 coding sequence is TGTGCCTGGAGTGTAGCCCCGCGCAACACCATATATTTT. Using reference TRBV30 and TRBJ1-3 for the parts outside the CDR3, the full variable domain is SQTIHQWPATLVQPVGSPLSLECTVEGTSNPNLYWYRQAAGRGLQLLFYSVGIGQISSEVPQNLSASRPQDRQFILSSKKLLLSDSGFYLCAWSVAPRNTIYFGEGSWLTVV.

This chain's CDR3 is CASSSNRYGYTF. The CDR3 nucleotides read TGTGCCAGTAGTAGCAACAGATATGGCTACACCTTC. The chain links TRBV19 to TRBJ1-2, with D hard to call. The CDR3 is made up of 12 amino acids. Trimming pared 4 bases from V and 5 bases from J, leaving 8 bases between. Germline loops: CDR1 LNHDA, CDR2 SQIVND (reference sequence).

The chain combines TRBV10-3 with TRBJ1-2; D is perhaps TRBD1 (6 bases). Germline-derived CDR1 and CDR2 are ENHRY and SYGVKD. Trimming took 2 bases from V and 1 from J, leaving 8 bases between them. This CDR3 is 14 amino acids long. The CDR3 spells CAISEPQGNYGYTF. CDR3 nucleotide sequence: TGTGCCATCAGTGAGCCACAGGGTAACTATGGCTACACCTTC.

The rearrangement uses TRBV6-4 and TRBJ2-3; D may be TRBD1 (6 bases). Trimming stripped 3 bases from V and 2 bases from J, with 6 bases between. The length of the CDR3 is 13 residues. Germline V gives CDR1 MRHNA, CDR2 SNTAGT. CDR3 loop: CASSEGATDTQYF. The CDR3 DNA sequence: TGTGCCAGCAGTGAGGGGGCCACAGATACGCAGTATTTT.

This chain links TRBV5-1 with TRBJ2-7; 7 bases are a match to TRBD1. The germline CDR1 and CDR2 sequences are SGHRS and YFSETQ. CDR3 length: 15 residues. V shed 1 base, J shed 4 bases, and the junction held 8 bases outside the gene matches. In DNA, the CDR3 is TGCGCCAGCAGCTTGAGTGGGACAGAGAAGTACGAGCAGTACTTC. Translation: CASSLSGTEKYEQYF.

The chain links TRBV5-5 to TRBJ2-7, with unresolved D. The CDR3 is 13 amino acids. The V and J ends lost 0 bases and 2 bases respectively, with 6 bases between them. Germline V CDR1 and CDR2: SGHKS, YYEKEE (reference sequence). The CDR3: CASSLDTTYEQYF. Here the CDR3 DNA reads TGTGCCAGCAGCTTGGACACTACCTACGAGCAGTACTTC.

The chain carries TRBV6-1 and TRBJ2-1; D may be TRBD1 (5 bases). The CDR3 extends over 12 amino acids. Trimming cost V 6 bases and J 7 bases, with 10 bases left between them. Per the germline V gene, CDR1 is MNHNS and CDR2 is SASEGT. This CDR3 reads CASRLQGNEQFF. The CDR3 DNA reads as TGTGCCAGCAGGTTGCAGGGAAATGAGCAGTTCTTC.